This T cell receptor beta chain is drawn from a study of control samples from healthy donors and cancer patients. Assay used: immunoSEQ multiplex PCR; TCRdb lists only in-frame clones, some missing. The sample consists of 150,000 to 200,000 clones, approximately 94% of them appearing once. There are 13 residues in the CDR3. Germline V gene lookup returns CDR1 SGHTA and CDR2 FQGNSA. V lost 4 bases, J lost 5 bases, and 11 bases lay in between. The TCR originated in a man aged 60 to 75 with colorectal cancer. Specimen: PBMCs. This chain uses TRBV7-2 with TRBJ2-5; D gene uncertain. CDR3 nucleotide sequence: TGTGCCAGCAGCTCCTATAGCCAGGAGACCCAGTACTTC. Protein sequence: CASSSYSQETQYF.